These T cell receptor beta chains were read from a single sample in a study of cytomegalovirus exposure and HLA in healthy donors. The protocol was immunoSEQ multiplex PCR, while the TCRdb copy is restricted to in-frame clones and leaves out a portion. The data contain tens of thousands of clones, about 67% of them singletons. The sequenced material came from PBMCs. These receptors were taken from a middle-aged man in good health and CMV-seropositive. Each CDR3 is given with its conserved first and last residue.

v_gene: TRBV15
CDR3aa: CATSREAAGASYEQYF

v_gene: TRBV4-3
CDR3aa: CASSQAQGPHEQYF

v_gene: TRBV19
CDR3aa: CASSYGHNQPQHF

v_gene: TRBV6-5
CDR3aa: CASNHGGPTQETQYF

v_gene: TRBV28
CDR3aa: CASRAGGKNTEAFF

v_gene: TRBV7-6
CDR3aa: CASSLGGGGGRNTEAFF

v_gene: TRBV7-3
CDR3aa: CASSPGQGGTDTQYF

v_gene: TRBV5-1
CDR3aa: CASSPNRGPNEKLFF

v_gene: TRBV30
CDR3aa: CAWSPPGLQETQYF

v_gene: TRBV5-4
CDR3aa: CASSLAYREQFF

v_gene: TRBV5-1
CDR3aa: CASSGSTGLDYGYTF

v_gene: TRBV11-3
CDR3aa: CASSLGYAGAADAETQYF

v_gene: TRBV11-2
CDR3aa: CASSLYGGGNTIYF

v_gene: TRBV1
CDR3aa: CTSSHYKRERSYEQYF

v_gene: TRBV28
CDR3aa: CASSPPPLTGDSNQPQHF

v_gene: TRBV6-5
CDR3aa: CASSYSRTSFTGELFF

v_gene: TRBV6-1
CDR3aa: CASSRDRGSYEQYF

v_gene: TRBV2
CDR3aa: CASSDIAGAYEQYF

v_gene: TRBV11-2
CDR3aa: CASSLERTGRTEAFF

v_gene: TRBV20-1
CDR3aa: CSAGRGEAFF

v_gene: TRBV5-8
CDR3aa: CASRGLAGEGAQYF

v_gene: TRBV5-6
CDR3aa: CASSANSGGNSYEQYF

v_gene: TRBV7-9
CDR3aa: CASSSDSGQSEKLFF

v_gene: TRBV9
CDR3aa: CASSVGGFSYEQYF

v_gene: TRBV5-1
CDR3aa: CASSLGAGGNGYEQYF

v_gene: TRBV7-9
CDR3aa: CASGTGSSYNEQFF

v_gene: TRBV15
CDR3aa: CATSRQGQGPQHF

v_gene: TRBV9
CDR3aa: CASSAQGYTEAFF

v_gene: TRBV11-2
CDR3aa: CASSLRAGDQPQHF

v_gene: TRBV6-1
CDR3aa: CASSEGGGRTEAFF

v_gene: TRBV9
CDR3aa: CASSVGGGVENEQFF

v_gene: TRBV2
CDR3aa: CASRPGDIYGYTF

v_gene: TRBV2
CDR3aa: CASKPGQMYYGYTF

v_gene: TRBV28
CDR3aa: CASSPTGRLNEKLFF

v_gene: TRBV7-2
CDR3aa: CASSQGGGQPQHF